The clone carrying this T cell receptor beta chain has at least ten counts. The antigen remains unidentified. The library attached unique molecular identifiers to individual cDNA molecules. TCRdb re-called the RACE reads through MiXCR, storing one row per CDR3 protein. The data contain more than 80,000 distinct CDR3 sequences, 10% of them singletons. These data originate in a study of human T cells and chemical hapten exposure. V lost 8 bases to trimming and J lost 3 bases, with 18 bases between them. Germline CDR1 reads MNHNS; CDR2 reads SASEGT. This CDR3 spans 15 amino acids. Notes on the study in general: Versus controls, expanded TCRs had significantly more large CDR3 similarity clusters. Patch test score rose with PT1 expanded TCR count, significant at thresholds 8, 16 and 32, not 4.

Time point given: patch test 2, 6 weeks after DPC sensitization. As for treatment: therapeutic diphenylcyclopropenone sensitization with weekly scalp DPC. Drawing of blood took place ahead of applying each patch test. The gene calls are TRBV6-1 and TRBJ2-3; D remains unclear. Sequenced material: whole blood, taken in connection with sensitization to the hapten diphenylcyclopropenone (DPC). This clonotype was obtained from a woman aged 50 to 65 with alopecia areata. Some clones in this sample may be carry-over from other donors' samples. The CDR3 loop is CASAKVLAETDTQYF. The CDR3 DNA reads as TGTGCCAGCGCTAAGGTTCTGGCGGAGACAGATACGCAGTATTTT.